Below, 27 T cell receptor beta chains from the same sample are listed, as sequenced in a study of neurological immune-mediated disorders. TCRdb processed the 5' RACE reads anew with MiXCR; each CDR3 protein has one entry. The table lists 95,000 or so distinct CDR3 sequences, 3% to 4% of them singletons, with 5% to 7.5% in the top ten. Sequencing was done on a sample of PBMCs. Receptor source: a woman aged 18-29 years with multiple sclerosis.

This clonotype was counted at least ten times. CDR3 coding DNA: TGCAGTGCTAGCACAACGGAGACCCAGTACTTC. Amino acid sequence: CSASTTETQYF. This chain links TRBV20-1 with TRBJ2-5; D not resolved. This CDR3 spans 11 amino acids. Deletions cut 3 bases from V and 5 bases from J, with 7 bases between. Germline assignment: CDR1 DFQATT and CDR2 SNEGSKA (reference sequence).

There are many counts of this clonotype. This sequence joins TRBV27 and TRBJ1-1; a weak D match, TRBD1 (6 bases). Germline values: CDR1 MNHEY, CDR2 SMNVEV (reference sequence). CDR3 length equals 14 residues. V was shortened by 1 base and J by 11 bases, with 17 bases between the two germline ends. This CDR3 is CASSLYGGARGAFF. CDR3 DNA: TGTGCCAGCAGTTTATATGGGGGGGCGCGAGGTGCTTTCTTT.

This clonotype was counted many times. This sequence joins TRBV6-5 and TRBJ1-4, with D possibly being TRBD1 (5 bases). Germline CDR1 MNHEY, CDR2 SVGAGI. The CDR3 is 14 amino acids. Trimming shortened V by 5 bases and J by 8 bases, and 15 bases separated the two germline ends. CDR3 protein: CASSPDTLSEKLFF. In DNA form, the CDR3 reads TGTGCCAGCAGTCCGGACACCCTCTCGGAAAAACTGTTTTTT.

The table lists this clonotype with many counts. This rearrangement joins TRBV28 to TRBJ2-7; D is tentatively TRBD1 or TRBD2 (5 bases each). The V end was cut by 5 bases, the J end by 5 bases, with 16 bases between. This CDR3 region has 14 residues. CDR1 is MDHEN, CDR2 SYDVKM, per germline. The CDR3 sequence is CASSEAGARNEQYF. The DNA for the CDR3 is TGTGCCAGCAGTGAAGCCGGGGCAAGGAACGAGCAGTACTTC.

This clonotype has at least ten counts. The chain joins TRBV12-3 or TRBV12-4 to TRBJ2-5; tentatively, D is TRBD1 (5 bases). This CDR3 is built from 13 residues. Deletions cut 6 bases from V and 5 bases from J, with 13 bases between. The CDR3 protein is CASRPRGFETQYF. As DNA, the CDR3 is TGTGCCAGCAGGCCAAGGGGTTTCGAGACCCAGTACTTC.

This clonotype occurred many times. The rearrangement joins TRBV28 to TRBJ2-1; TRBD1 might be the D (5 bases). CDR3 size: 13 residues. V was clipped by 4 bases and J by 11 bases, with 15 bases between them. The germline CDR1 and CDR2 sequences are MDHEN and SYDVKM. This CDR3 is CASSSEQGTKQFF. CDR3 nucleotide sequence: TGTGCCAGCAGTTCAGAGCAGGGTACGAAGCAGTTCTTC.

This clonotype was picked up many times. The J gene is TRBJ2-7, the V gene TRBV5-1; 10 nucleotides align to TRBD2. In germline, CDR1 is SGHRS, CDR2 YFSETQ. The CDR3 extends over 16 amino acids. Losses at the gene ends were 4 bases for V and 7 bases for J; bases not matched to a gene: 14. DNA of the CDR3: TGCGCCAGCAGCCCACCTAGCGGGGGACCTCTGAGAGAGCAGTACTTC. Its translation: CASSPPSGGPLREQYF.

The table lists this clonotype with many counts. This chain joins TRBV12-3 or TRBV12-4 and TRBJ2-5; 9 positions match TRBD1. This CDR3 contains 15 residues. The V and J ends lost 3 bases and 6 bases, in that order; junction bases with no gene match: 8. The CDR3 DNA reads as TGTGCCAGCAGTTTCTTCTCGGGACAGGGAAAGACCCAGTACTTC. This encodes CASSFFSGQGKTQYF.

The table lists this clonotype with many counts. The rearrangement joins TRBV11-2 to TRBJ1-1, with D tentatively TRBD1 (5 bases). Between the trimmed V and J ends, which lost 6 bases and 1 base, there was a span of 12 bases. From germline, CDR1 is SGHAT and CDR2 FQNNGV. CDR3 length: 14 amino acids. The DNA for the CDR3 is TGTGCCAGCAGGACCGGGACTCAGAACACTGAAGCTTTCTTT. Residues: CASRTGTQNTEAFF.

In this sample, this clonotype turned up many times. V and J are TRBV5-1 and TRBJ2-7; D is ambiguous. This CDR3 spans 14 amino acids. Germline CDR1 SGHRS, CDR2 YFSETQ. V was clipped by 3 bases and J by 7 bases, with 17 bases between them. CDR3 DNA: TGCGCCAGCAGCTCGCGTGTGGATCGGGCAGAGCAGTACTTC. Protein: CASSSRVDRAEQYF.

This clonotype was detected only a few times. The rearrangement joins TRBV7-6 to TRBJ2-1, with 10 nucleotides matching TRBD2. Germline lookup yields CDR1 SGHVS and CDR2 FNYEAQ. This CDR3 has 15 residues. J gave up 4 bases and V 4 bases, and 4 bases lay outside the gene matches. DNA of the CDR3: TGTGCCAGCAGCTCTAGCGGGGGCCAGTACAATGAGCAGTTCTTC. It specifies CASSSSGGQYNEQFF.

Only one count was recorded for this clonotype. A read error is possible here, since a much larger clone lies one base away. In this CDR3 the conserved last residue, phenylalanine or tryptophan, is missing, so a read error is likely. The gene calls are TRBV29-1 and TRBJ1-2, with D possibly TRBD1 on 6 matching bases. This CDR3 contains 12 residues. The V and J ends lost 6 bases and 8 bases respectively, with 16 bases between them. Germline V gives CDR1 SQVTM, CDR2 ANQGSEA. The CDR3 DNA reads TGCAGCGTCGTGGGGGGCGGCGAGGGCTACACCATC. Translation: CSVVGGGEGYTI.

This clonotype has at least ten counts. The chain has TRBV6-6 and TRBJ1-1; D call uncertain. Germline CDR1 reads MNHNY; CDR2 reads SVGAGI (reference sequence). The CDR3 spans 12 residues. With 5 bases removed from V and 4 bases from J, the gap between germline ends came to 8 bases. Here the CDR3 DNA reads TGTGCCAGCAGTCGGATAACCACTGAAGCTTTCTTT. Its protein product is CASSRITTEAFF.

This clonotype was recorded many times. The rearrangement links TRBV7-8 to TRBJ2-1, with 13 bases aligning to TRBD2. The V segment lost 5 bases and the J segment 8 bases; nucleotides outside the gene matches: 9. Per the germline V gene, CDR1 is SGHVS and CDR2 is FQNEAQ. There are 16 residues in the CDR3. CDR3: CASSPRTSGSIDEQFF. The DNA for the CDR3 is TGTGCCAGCAGCCCCCGGACTAGCGGGAGTATCGATGAGCAGTTCTTC.

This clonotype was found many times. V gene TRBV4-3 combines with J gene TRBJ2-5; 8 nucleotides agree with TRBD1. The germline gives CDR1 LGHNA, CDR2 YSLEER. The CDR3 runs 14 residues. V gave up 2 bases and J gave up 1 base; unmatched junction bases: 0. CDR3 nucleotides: TGCGCCAGCAGCCAACAGGGGGCCCAAGAGACCCAGTACTTC. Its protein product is CASSQQGAQETQYF.

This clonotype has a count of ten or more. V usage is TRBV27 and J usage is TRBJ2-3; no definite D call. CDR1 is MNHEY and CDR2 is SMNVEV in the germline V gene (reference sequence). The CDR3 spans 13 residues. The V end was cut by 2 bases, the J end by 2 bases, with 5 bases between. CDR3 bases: TGTGCCAGCAGTTTAGTGGCCACAGATACGCAGTATTTT. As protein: CASSLVATDTQYF.

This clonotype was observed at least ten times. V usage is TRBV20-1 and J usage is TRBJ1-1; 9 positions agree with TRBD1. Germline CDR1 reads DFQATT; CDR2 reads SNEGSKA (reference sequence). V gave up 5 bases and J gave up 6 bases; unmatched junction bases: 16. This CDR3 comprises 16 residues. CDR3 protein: CSASRPGTGSGAEAFF. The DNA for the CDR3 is TGCAGTGCTTCTCGTCCCGGGACAGGGTCCGGCGCTGAAGCTTTCTTT.

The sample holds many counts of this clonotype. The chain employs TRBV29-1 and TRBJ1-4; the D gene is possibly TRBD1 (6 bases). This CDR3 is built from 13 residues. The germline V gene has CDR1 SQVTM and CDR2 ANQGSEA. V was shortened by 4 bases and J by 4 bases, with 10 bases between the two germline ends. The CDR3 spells CSVGGGINEKLFF. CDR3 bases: TGCAGCGTTGGAGGGGGAATTAATGAAAAACTGTTTTTT.

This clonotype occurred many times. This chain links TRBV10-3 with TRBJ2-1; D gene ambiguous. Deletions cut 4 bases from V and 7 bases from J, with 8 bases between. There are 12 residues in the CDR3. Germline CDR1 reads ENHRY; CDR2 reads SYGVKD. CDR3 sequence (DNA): TGTGCCATCAGTGGGGTTCAGAATGAGCAGTTCTTC. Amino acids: CAISGVQNEQFF.

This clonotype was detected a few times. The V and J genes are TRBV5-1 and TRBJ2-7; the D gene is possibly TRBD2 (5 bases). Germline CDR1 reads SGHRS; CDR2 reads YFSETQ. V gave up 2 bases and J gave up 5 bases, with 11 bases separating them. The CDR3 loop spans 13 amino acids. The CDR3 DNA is TGCGCCAGCAGCTTCAGTGTGACTAACGAGCAGTACTTC. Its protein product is CASSFSVTNEQYF.

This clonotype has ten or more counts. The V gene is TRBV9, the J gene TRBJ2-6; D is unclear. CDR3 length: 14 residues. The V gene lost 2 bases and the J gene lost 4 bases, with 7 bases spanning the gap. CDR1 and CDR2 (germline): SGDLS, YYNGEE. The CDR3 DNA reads TGTGCCAGCAGCGTTTCTCCGGGGGCCAACGTCCTGACTTTC. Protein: CASSVSPGANVLTF. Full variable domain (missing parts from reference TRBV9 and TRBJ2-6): DSGVTQTPKHLITATGQRVTLRCSPRSGDLSVYWYQQSLDQGLQFLIQYYNGEERAKGNILERFSAQQFPDLHSELNLSSLELGDSALYFCASSVSPGANVLTFGAGSRLTVL.

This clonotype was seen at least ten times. The CDR3 DNA reads TGTGCCAGCAGCTTAATCGTAGCGGGAGTTTCAGAGGGCACCGGGGAGCTGTTTTTT. Protein product: CASSLIVAGVSEGTGELFF. The gene calls are TRBV7-9 and TRBJ2-2; 9 bases fit TRBD2. V lost 2 bases to trimming and J lost 4 bases; unmatched junction nucleotides: 14. This CDR3 region has 19 residues. The germline V gene has CDR1 SEHNR and CDR2 FQNEAQ (reference sequence).

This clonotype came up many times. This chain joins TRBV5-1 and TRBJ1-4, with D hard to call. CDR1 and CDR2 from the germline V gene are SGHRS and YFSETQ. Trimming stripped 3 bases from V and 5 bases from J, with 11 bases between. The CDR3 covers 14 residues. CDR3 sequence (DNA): TGCGCCAGCAGCTCCCAAAACAAAAATGAAAAACTGTTTTTT. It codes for CASSSQNKNEKLFF.

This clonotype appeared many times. The CDR3 is CASSGRETQYF. The CDR3 DNA reads as TGTGCCAGCAGTGGTCGGGAGACCCAGTACTTC. The chain combines TRBV6-2 or TRBV6-3 with TRBJ2-5; D uncertain. CDR1 is MNHEY, CDR2 SVGEGT, per germline. The CDR3 extends over 11 amino acids. V lost 5 bases and J 5 bases, leaving 6 bases between the germline ends.

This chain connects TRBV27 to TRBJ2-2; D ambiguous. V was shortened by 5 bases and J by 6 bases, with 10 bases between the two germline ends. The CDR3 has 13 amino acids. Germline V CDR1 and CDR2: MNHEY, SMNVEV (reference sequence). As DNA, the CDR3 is TGTGCCAGCAGTACAACGGCGGCCGGGGAGCTGTTTTTT. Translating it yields CASSTTAAGELFF.

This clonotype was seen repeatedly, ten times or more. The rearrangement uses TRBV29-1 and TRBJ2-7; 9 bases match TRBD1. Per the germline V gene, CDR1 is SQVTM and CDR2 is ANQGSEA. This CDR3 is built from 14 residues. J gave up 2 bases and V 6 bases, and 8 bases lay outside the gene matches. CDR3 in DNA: TGCAGCGTAAAGACCGGGACAGGGACCTACGAGCAGTACTTC. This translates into CSVKTGTGTYEQYF.

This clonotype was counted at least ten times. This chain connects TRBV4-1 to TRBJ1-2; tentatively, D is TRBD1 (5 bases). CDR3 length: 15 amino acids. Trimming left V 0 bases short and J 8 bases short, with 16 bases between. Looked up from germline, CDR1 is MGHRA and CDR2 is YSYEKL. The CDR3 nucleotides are TGCGCCAGCAGCCAAGATCGCAGGGCTCCTGAGGGCTACACCTTC. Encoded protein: CASSQDRRAPEGYTF.